The clone carrying this TCR beta chain is medium-sized within its sample. No antigen is known for it. The data were obtained in a study of vaccination and CD4 T cells after COVID-19. Study as a whole: Taking of post-vaccine samples occurred a median around 72 days after dose two (range 14 to 241).

The germline gives CDR1 MNHNS, CDR2 SASEGT. V was shortened by 8 bases and J by 8 bases, with 12 bases between the two germline ends. This CDR3 has 11 residues. Scientists ran DNA taken from cultured CD4+ T cells through the Oncomine TCR Beta short-read assay for sequencing. TCRdb reprocessed the PCR reads with MiXCR, giving one entry per CDR3 protein. Of approximately 8,000 distinct CDR3 sequences detected, 36% appear once; the ten largest clones hold around 28%. The treatment denotes: approximately 10-day PBMC culture with coronavirus spike peptide pools or control peptides (ViraFEST assay). Before the COVID-19 pandemic (2011-2018), CD4+ T cells were obtained from the unexposed donor. Cultures used some 2 million PBMCs per well, 8.5 to 10 IU/ml IL-2 and 9.5 to 10 ug/ml peptides.

This clonotype originated in a human donor in good health. The V and J genes are TRBV6-1 and TRBJ1-2; maybe TRBD1 (5 bases). Sequenced sample: CD4+ T cells from blood, cultured in vitro. The CDR3 spells CASGRDGGYTF. The CDR3 nucleotides read TGTGCCAGCGGGAGGGACGGAGGCTACACCTTC.